These 28 T cell receptor beta chains share one sample of origin, sequenced in a study of cytomegalovirus exposure and HLA in healthy donors. The assay was immunoSEQ multiplex PCR, and TCRdb's table has in-frame clones only and misses some. This repertoire shows roughly 120,000 clones, approximately 85% found once; its top ten account for roughly 5.3%. Sequenced: PBMCs. The source of these receptors is a man between 18 and 29 years old in good health and CMV-seronegative.

This chain uses TRBV6-1 with TRBJ2-7; 7 nucleotides agree with TRBD2. The CDR3 spans 14 residues. With 4 bases clipped from V and 4 bases from J, the junction kept 7 bases outside the gene matches. Per the germline V gene, CDR1 is MNHNS and CDR2 is SASEGT. Written as DNA, the CDR3 is TGTGCCAGCAGTGCCCCGGGACTAAAATACGAGCAGTACTTC. It yields the protein CASSAPGLKYEQYF.

This chain uses TRBV5-1 with TRBJ1-2, with 7 bases matching TRBD1. Per the germline V gene, CDR1 is SGHRS and CDR2 is YFSETQ. CDR3 length: 16 amino acids. V shed 3 bases, J shed 0 bases, and the junction held 8 bases outside the gene matches. CDR3 DNA sequence: TGCGCCAGCAGCTCCACCCGACAGGGAGCTAACTATGGCTACACCTTC. Translation gives CASSSTRQGANYGYTF.

This sequence joins TRBV27 and TRBJ2-7, with 8 bases aligning to TRBD1. The CDR3 extends over 14 amino acids. Per germline, CDR1 MNHEY and CDR2 SMNVEV (reference sequence). With V trimmed by 5 bases and J by 3 bases, 6 bases remained unmatched. CDR3 amino acids: CASSPGDRSYEQYF. In nucleotides, the CDR3 is TGTGCCAGCAGTCCCGGGGACAGGAGCTACGAGCAGTACTTC.

With regard to this clone: Other DNA sequences of this sample code for an identical CDR3. This rearrangement joins TRBV9 to TRBJ1-5; D unclear. CDR1 SGDLS and CDR2 YYNGEE come from the germline V gene. V lost 0 bases and J 1 base, leaving 5 bases between the germline ends. The CDR3 sequence is 14 residues long. CDR3 coding DNA: TGTGCCAGCAGCGTAGATTCGAGCAATCAGCCCCAGCATTTT. Its protein product is CASSVDSSNQPQHF. Complete variable domain (other parts from reference TRBV9 and TRBJ1-5): DSGVTQTPKHLITATGQRVTLRCSPRSGDLSVYWYQQSLDQGLQFLIQYYNGEERAKGNILERFSAQQFPDLHSELNLSSLELGDSALYFCASSVDSSNQPQHFGDGTRLSIL.

The V call is TRBV2, the J call TRBJ2-7; TRBD1 matches at 9 bases. Trimming at V came to 5 bases and at J to 5 bases, leaving 13 bases not matched to a gene. CDR1 is SNHLY and CDR2 is FYNNEI in the germline V gene. The CDR3 has 16 residues. This CDR3 reads CASSNIWTGELDEQYF. The CDR3 DNA reads as TGTGCCAGCAGTAATATTTGGACAGGGGAATTGGACGAGCAGTACTTC.

The chain has TRBV25-1 and TRBJ1-1; possibly TRBD1 for D (5 bases). Looked up from germline, CDR1 is MGHDK and CDR2 is SYGVNS. V lost 5 bases and J 0 bases, leaving 13 bases between the germline ends. This CDR3 region has 15 residues. The CDR3 here is CASSPAGPLNTEAFF. The DNA of the CDR3 is TGTGCCAGCAGTCCTGCGGGACCACTGAACACTGAAGCTTTCTTT.

The CDR3 region is CASTRTGPSNQPQHF. The CDR3 DNA reads as TGTGCCAGCACCAGGACAGGGCCTTCCAATCAGCCCCAGCATTTT. The chain recombines TRBV2 with TRBJ1-5; 8 bases align to TRBD1. The junction had 8 bases not matched to a gene; V was cut back by 7 bases and J by 3 bases. Germline values: CDR1 SNHLY, CDR2 FYNNEI. The CDR3 is 15 amino acids.

The chain is built from TRBV30 and TRBJ2-3; possibly TRBD1 for D (6 bases). The CDR3 covers 13 residues. In germline, CDR1 is GTSNPN, CDR2 SVGIG (reference sequence). With 2 bases removed from V and 4 bases from J, the gap between germline ends came to 10 bases. CDR3 sequence reads: CAWSYQGSDTQYF. CDR3 DNA sequence: TGTGCCTGGAGTTACCAGGGGTCAGATACGCAGTATTTT. Supplemented by reference TRBV30 and TRBJ2-3, the full variable domain reads SQTIHQWPATLVQPVGSPLSLECTVEGTSNPNLYWYRQAAGRGLQLLFYSVGIGQISSEVPQNLSASRPQDRQFILSSKKLLLSDSGFYLCAWSYQGSDTQYFGPGTRLTVL.

The chain uses TRBV4-1 and TRBJ1-5; 7 bases match TRBD1. V shed 4 bases, J shed 2 bases, and the junction held 11 bases outside the gene matches. There are 17 residues in the CDR3. Per germline, CDR1 MGHRA and CDR2 YSYEKL. This CDR3 is CASSRPDRVDGNQPQHF. In nucleotides, the CDR3 is TGCGCCAGCAGCCGCCCCGACAGGGTCGACGGCAATCAGCCCCAGCATTTT.

The V call is TRBV10-3, the J call TRBJ2-7, with 10 nucleotides matching TRBD1. Germline values: CDR1 ENHRY, CDR2 SYGVKD. The junction had 4 bases not matched to a gene; V was cut back by 3 bases and J by 5 bases. This CDR3 contains 14 residues. The CDR3 loop reads CAISETGTGDEQYF. The DNA of the CDR3 is TGTGCCATCAGTGAAACCGGGACAGGGGACGAGCAGTACTTC.

This rearrangement joins TRBV29-1 to TRBJ2-2, with TRBD2 matching 8 bases. CDR1 and CDR2 from the germline V gene are SQVTM and ANQGSEA. The ends lost 6 bases at V and 7 bases at J; junction bases unmatched: 7. The CDR3 sequence is 13 residues long. The CDR3 region is CSVERELGGELFF. Written as DNA, the CDR3 is TGCAGCGTGGAGCGGGAGTTGGGCGGGGAGCTGTTTTTT.

Here the CDR3 DNA reads TGCGCCAGCAGACAGACAGGCACTGAAGCTTTCTTT. This sequence encodes CASRQTGTEAFF. The rearrangement uses TRBV23-1 and TRBJ1-1; possible D gene TRBD1, 6 bases. TRBV23-1 is known as an ORF, though its function is uncertain. CDR3 size: 12 residues. The V end was cut by 6 bases, the J end by 4 bases, with 9 bases between.

The chain has TRBV6-1 and TRBJ1-4, with 8 bases matching TRBD1. Germline V gene lookup returns CDR1 MNHNS and CDR2 SASEGT. CDR3 length: 13 amino acids. The ends lost 6 bases at V and 8 bases at J; junction bases unmatched: 5. The CDR3, as DNA: TGTGCCAGCAGAGGACAGGGTGTAGAAAAACTGTTTTTT. This sequence encodes CASRGQGVEKLFF.

Of note for this clone: One end of the junction fails to match germline, which may point to a read error. This sequence joins TRBV6-1 and TRBJ2-5, with a possible D match to TRBD1 (5 bases). CDR3 length equals 12 residues. CDR1 MNHNS and CDR2 SASEGT come from the germline V gene. The CDR3 nucleotides are TGTGCCAGCAGTGAAGCGCTGGGCAGGGAACACTTC. Translated: CASSEALGREHF.

This sequence joins TRBV19 and TRBJ2-5, with 7 bases that match TRBD1. The CDR3 is 16 amino acids. The ends lost 6 bases at V and 0 bases at J; junction bases unmatched: 10. Per germline, CDR1 LNHDA and CDR2 SQIVND (reference sequence). The CDR3 DNA reads as TGTGCCAGTAGGGGCCCCCCACAGGGGAACCAAGAGACCCAGTACTTC. This gives the protein CASRGPPQGNQETQYF.

The chain is built from TRBV11-3 and TRBJ1-3, with D possibly TRBD1 on 5 matching bases. Trimming cost V 5 bases and J 4 bases, with 9 bases left between them. Germline assignment: CDR1 SGHNT and CDR2 YENEEA. This CDR3 spans 13 amino acids. CDR3 residues: CASSDRVGNTIYF. In DNA form, the CDR3 reads TGTGCCAGCAGCGACAGAGTAGGAAACACCATATATTTT.

The chain is built from TRBV27 and TRBJ1-5; no definite D call. The V and J ends lost 6 bases and 5 bases respectively, with 17 bases between them. The CDR3 length is 15 residues. CDR1 is MNHEY and CDR2 is SMNVEV in the germline V gene (reference sequence). CDR3 coding DNA: TGTGCCAGCAGCGCCCGCTGGCCCCGGGATCAGCCCCAGCATTTT. It yields the protein CASSARWPRDQPQHF.

The rearrangement links TRBV4-1 to TRBJ2-1; 10 positions match TRBD2. Per the germline V gene, CDR1 is MGHRA and CDR2 is YSYEKL. V was clipped by 4 bases and J by 8 bases; unmatched bases: 14. The CDR3 totals 17 residues. The CDR3 coding sequence is TGCGCCAGCAGCCCGCAACCTCCAGCGGGGGGGCCGGATGAGCAGTTCTTC. Its translation is CASSPQPPAGGPDEQFF.

The chain uses TRBV6-5 and TRBJ1-1, with D hard to call. This CDR3 is built from 15 residues. Between the trimmed V and J ends, which lost 5 bases and 8 bases, there was a span of 21 bases. Per germline, CDR1 MNHEY and CDR2 SVGAGI. CDR3 sequence: CASSPTSAGSLEAFF. The CDR3 DNA is TGTGCCAGCAGTCCCACTTCCGCGGGTAGTCTAGAAGCTTTCTTT.

The chain links TRBV2 to TRBJ2-5; a weak D match, TRBD2 (6 bases). Germline V CDR1 and CDR2: SNHLY, FYNNEI. The CDR3 extends over 13 amino acids. V lost 1 base and J 9 bases, leaving 12 bases between the germline ends. The DNA for the CDR3 is TGTGCCAGCAGTGAAGAAGGTACGGGGGCCCAGTACTTC. This gives the protein CASSEEGTGAQYF. Filled out from reference TRBV2 and TRBJ2-5, the complete variable domain reads EPEVTQTPSHQVTQMGQEVILRCVPISNHLYFYWYRQILGQKVEFLVSFYNNEISEKSEIFDDQFSVERPDGSNFTLKIRSTKLEDSAMYFCASSEEGTGAQYFGPGTRLLVL.

V usage is TRBV14 and J usage is TRBJ2-7, with TRBD1 identical over 9 bases. V was clipped by 0 bases and J by 8 bases; unmatched bases: 2. Per germline, CDR1 SGHDN and CDR2 FVKESK. The CDR3 sequence is 13 residues long. In nucleotides, the CDR3 is TGTGCCAGCAGCCAAGACGGGACAGGGAAGCAGTACTTC. It translates to CASSQDGTGKQYF.

The chain recombines TRBV6-1 with TRBJ1-1; perhaps TRBD1 as D (6 bases). Trimming pared 6 bases from V and 0 bases from J, leaving 11 bases between. The CDR3 length is 14 residues. Germline V CDR1 and CDR2: MNHNS, SASEGT. The CDR3: CASRNYRVNTEAFF. The CDR3 DNA follows: TGTGCCAGCAGGAACTACAGGGTGAACACTGAAGCTTTCTTT.

This sequence joins TRBV4-1 and TRBJ1-2; D not resolved. V lost 1 base and J lost 2, with 11 bases in between. The germline V gene encodes CDR1 MGHRA and CDR2 YSYEKL. The CDR3 spans 15 residues. The CDR3 sequence: CASSQVVTGNYGYTF. The CDR3 coding sequence is TGCGCCAGCAGCCAAGTGGTCACCGGGAACTATGGCTACACCTTC.

This clone was recorded a few times. The chain employs TRBV6-5 and TRBJ2-7; 9 bases are shared with TRBD1. The CDR3 totals 13 residues. After removal of 6 bases from V and 5 bases from J, the junction contained 5 bases not matched to a gene. Germline assignment: CDR1 MNHEY and CDR2 SVGAGI. The CDR3 spells CASSPGQGDEQYF. CDR3 in DNA: TGTGCCAGCAGCCCGGGACAGGGCGACGAGCAGTACTTC.

With respect to this clone: Other DNA sequences within the sample encode an identical CDR3. The chain has TRBV5-1 and TRBJ1-2; 7 nucleotides agree with TRBD1. The CDR3 length is 14 residues. The germline gives CDR1 SGHRS, CDR2 YFSETQ. The junction had 6 bases not matched to a gene; V was cut back by 5 bases and J by 2 bases. The CDR3 here is CASRPGTANYGYTF. The DNA of the CDR3 is TGCGCCAGCAGACCCGGGACAGCGAACTATGGCTACACCTTC.

The V and J genes are TRBV7-8 and TRBJ2-2; a weak D match, TRBD2 (6 bases). Trimming removed 6 bases at V and 7 bases at J, with 15 bases between. The CDR3 runs 14 residues. From germline, CDR1 is SGHVS and CDR2 FQNEAQ. The CDR3 here is CASSPVGGFGELFF. CDR3 DNA sequence: TGTGCCAGCAGTCCGGTGGGGGGTTTCGGGGAGCTGTTTTTT.

The rearrangement uses TRBV6-5 and TRBJ2-5; no definite D call. CDR1 and CDR2 from the germline V gene are MNHEY and SVGAGI. V was pared by 6 bases and J by 2 bases, with 10 bases between. The CDR3 sequence is 13 residues long. The CDR3 protein is CASRRQPQETQYF. The CDR3 DNA reads TGTGCCAGCAGGAGGCAGCCTCAAGAGACCCAGTACTTC.

The genes are TRBV10-3 and TRBJ2-1; the match to TRBD2 covers 7 bases. This CDR3 has 13 amino acids. CDR1 is ENHRY, CDR2 SYGVKD, per germline. Trimming at V came to 6 bases and at J to 5 bases, leaving 4 bases not matched to a gene. This chain's CDR3 is CAISGTKDNEQFF. The CDR3 DNA reads as TGTGCCATCAGCGGGACTAAAGACAATGAGCAGTTCTTC.